This T cell receptor (beta chain) was sequenced for a study of CD8+ T cells in alopecia areata. RNA was extracted and reverse transcribed into cDNA as the sequencing template. Using immunoSEQ multiplex PCR, the repertoire was profiled, and TCRdb retains in-frame clones only, with some absent. The table lists around 290,000 clones, no singletons, with more than 0.95% in the top ten. The CDR3 totals 16 residues. J was trimmed by 6 bases and V by 4 bases; bases with no gene match: 9. Germline CDR1 and CDR2: NSQYPW and LRSPGD (reference sequence). This clone was found a few times. Genes and germline come from the mouse. The read gets to within 4 residues of the CDR3 end, and the germline J gene fills in the rest. Cells that came from pooled cutaneous lymph nodes were sorted using CD4, CD8alpha, NKG2D, NKG2ACE and other markers.

V is TRBV1 and J is TRBJ2-1; 10 nucleotides agree with TRBD2. This TCR derives from a C3H/HeJ mouse with alopecia areata. The MHC haplotype of this mouse line is H2-k. The sequenced sample was CD4+ T cells sorted from a lymph node. The CDR3 sequence is CTCSGTGGLGFAEQFF. The DNA read from the CDR3 is TGCACCTGCAGTGGGACTGGGGGATTGGGTTTTGCT.